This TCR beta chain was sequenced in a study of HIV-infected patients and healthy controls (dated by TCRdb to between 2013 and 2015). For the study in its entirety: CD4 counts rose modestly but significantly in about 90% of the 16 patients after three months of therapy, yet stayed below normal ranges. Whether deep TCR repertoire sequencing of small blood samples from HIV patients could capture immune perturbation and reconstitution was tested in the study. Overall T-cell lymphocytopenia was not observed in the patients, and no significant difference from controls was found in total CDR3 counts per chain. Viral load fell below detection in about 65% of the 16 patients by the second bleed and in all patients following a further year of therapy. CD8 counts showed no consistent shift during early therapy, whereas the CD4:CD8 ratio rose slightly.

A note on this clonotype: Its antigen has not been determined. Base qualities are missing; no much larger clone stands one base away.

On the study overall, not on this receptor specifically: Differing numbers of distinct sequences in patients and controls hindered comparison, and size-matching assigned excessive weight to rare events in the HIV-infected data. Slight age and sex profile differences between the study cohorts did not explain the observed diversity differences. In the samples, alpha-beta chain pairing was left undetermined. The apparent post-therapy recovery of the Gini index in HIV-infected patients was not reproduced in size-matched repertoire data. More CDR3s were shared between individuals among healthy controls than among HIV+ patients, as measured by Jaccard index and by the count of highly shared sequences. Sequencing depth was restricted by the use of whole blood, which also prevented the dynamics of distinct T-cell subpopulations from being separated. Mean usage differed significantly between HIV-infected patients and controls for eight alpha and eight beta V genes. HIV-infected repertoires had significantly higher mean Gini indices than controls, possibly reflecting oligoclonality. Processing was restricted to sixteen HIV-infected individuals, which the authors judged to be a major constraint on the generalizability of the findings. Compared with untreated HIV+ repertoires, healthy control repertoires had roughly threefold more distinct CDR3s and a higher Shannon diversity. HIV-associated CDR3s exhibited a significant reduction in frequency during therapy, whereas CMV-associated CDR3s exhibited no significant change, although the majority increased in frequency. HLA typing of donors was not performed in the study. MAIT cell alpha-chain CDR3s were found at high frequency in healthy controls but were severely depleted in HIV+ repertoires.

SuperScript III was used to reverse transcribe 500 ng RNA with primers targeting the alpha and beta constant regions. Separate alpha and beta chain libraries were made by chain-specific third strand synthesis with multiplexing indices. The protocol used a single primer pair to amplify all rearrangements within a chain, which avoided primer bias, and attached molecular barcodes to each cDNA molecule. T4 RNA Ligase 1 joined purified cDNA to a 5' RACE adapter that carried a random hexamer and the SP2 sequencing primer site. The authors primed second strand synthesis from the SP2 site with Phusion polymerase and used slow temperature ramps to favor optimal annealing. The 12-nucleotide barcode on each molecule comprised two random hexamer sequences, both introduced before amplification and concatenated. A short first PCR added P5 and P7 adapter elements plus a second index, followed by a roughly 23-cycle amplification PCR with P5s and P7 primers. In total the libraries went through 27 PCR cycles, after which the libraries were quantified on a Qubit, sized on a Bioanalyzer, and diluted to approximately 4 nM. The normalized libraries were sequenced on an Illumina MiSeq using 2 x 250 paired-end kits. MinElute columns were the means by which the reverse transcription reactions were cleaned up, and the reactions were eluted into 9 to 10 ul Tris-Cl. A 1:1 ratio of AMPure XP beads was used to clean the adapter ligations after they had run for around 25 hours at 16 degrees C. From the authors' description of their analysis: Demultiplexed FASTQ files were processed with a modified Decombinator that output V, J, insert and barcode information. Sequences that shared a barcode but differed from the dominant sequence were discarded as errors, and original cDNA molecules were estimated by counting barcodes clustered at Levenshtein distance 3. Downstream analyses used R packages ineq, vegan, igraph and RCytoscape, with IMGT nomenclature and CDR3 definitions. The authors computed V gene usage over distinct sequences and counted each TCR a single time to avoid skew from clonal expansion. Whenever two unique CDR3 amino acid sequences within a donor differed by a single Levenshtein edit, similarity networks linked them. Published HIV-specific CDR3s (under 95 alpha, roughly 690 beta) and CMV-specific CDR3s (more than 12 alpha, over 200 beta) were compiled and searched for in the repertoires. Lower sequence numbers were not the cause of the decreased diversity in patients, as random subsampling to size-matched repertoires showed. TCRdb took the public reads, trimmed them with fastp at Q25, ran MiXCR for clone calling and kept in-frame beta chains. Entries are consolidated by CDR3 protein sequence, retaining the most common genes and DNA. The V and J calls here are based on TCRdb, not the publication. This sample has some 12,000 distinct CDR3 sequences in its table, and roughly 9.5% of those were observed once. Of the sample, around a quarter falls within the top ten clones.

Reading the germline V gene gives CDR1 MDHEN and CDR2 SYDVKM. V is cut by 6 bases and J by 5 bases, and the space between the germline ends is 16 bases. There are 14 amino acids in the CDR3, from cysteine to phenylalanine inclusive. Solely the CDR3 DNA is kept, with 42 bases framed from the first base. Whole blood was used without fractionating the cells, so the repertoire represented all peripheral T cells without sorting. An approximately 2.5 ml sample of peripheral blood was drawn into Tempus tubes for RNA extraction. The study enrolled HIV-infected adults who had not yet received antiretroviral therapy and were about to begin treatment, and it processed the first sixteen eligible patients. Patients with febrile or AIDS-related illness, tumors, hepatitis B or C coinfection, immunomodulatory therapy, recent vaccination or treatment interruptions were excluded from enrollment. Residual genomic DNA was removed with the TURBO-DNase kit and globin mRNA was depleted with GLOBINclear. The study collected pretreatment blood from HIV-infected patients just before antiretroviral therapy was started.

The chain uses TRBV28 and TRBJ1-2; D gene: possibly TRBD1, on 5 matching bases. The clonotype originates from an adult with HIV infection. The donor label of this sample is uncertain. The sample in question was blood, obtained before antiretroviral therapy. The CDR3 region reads CASSSGLSTYGYTF. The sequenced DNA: TGTGCCAGCAGCTCAGGGTTAAGCACTTATGGCTACACCTTC.